This entry lists 14 T cell receptor beta chains sequenced from one sample in a study of shared clonotypes between healthy human individuals (dated by TCRdb to the early 2020s). Library preparation used the immunoSEQ multiplex PCR assay. Sourced from immuneACCESS, this table was stored by TCRdb with only in-frame sequences that have V and J called. A share of the clones is absent; for the studies checked, an unresolved V gene accounts for under half, and the remainder has no known explanation. This sample has approximately 2,300,000 clones in its table, and 85% to 95% of those were observed once. More than 0.35% of the sample is in the top ten clones. Sequenced material: naive CD4+ T cells from PBMCs. What the cell subset or site label conveys for this sample: CD45RA+ positively selected. These receptors originate from a man aged 18 to 30 in good health. Some clones in this sample may be carry-over from other donors' samples.

The chain uses TRBV12-5 and TRBJ1-2; D is perhaps TRBD1 (6 bases). CDR3 size: 12 residues. Per germline, CDR1 LGHNT and CDR2 FRNRAP. V lost 7 bases, J lost 7 bases, and 13 bases lay in between. This CDR3 reads CASARGGGGYTF. CDR3 nucleotides: TGTGCTAGTGCCCGGGGGGGCGGTGGCTACACCTTC.

V gene TRBV7-3 combines with J gene TRBJ2-2, with 7 bases lining up with TRBD1. V trimming: 5 bases; J trimming: 6 bases; junction bases outside the gene matches: 6. Germline CDR1 SGHTA, CDR2 FQGTGA. The CDR3 is 14 amino acids. As DNA, the CDR3 is TGTGCCAGCAGCCCGGGACAGAGCCCCGGGGAGCTGTTTTTT. It codes for CASSPGQSPGELFF.

The chain employs TRBV28 and TRBJ2-5; possibly TRBD2 for D (6 bases). Germline values: CDR1 MDHEN, CDR2 SYDVKM. The CDR3 runs to 14 residues. The V end lost 7 bases, the J end lost 5 bases, and 17 bases lay between the germline ends. CDR3 sequence (DNA): TGTGCCAGCAATCACGACCGGGGGAGGGAGACCCAGTACTTC. Translating it yields CASNHDRGRETQYF.

J is TRBJ2-5 and V is TRBV7-2; possible D gene TRBD2, 5 bases. Trimming left V 0 bases short and J 2 bases short, with 10 bases between. Germline CDR1 is SGHTA and CDR2 is FQGNSA. CDR3 length: 15 amino acids. CDR3 nucleotides: TGTGCCAGCAGCTTAGCACCGAGGGTACAAGAGACCCAGTACTTC. It codes for CASSLAPRVQETQYF.

The chain uses TRBV5-5 and TRBJ1-2; tentative D call: TRBD1 (5 bases). In germline, CDR1 is SGHKS, CDR2 YYEKEE (reference sequence). V gave up 3 bases and J gave up 0 bases, with 12 bases separating them. CDR3 size: 15 residues. CDR3 loop: CASSYTGIANYGYTF. CDR3 bases: TGTGCCAGCAGCTACACAGGAATTGCTAACTATGGCTACACCTTC.

The chain couples TRBV19 to TRBJ2-7; the D is unclear. CDR1 and CDR2 from the germline V gene are LNHDA and SQIVND (reference sequence). V was trimmed by 2 bases and J by 3 bases, leaving 14 bases between them. The CDR3 loop spans 15 amino acids. This chain's CDR3 is CASSIQNLYNYEQYF. CDR3 DNA sequence: TGTGCCAGTAGTATACAGAACCTATACAACTACGAGCAGTACTTC. Full variable domain (outside the CDR3, taken from reference TRBV19 and TRBJ2-7): DGGITQSPKYLFRKEGQNVTLSCEQNLNHDAMYWYRQDPGQGLRLIYYSQIVNDFQKGDIAEGYSVSREKKESFPLTVTSAQKNPTAFYLCASSIQNLYNYEQYFGPGTRLTVT.

Remarks on this clone: One end of the junction fails to match germline, which may point to a read error. The rearrangement uses TRBV7-2 and TRBJ2-3; D may be TRBD2 (5 bases). CDR1 is SGHTA and CDR2 is FQGNSA in the germline V gene. The CDR3 has 14 residues. The CDR3 sequence is CVSSLGLATDTQYF. The CDR3 DNA sequence: TGTGTCAGCAGCTTAGGCCTAGCCACAGATACGCAGTATTTT.

The CDR3 loop is CASSPALPGQGNEKLFF. The CDR3 DNA reads TGTGCCAGCTCACCCGCACTGCCGGGACAGGGGAATGAAAAACTGTTTTTT. The chain uses TRBV18 and TRBJ1-4; TRBD1 aligns across 10 bases. With V trimmed by 3 bases and J by 5 bases, 9 bases remained unmatched. Germline assignment: CDR1 KGHSH and CDR2 LQKENI. CDR3 size: 17 residues.

This chain uses TRBV5-1 with TRBJ2-1; 13 bases match TRBD2. Germline assignment: CDR1 SGHRS and CDR2 YFSETQ. CDR3 length equals 15 residues. J lost 9 bases, V lost 3 bases, and 6 bases had no gene match. The CDR3 region has the DNA TGCGCCAGCAGCTCCCCGGGACTAGCGGGACTTGAGCAGTTCTTC. The encoded protein is CASSSPGLAGLEQFF.

This clone was counted between two and nine times. The genes are TRBV5-6 and TRBJ2-7, with 9 bases lining up with TRBD2. Trimming at V came to 2 bases and at J to 7 bases, leaving 13 bases not matched to a gene. From germline, CDR1 is SGHDT and CDR2 YYEEEE. CDR3 length: 16 amino acids. The CDR3 sequence is CASSFGAGGPRREQYF. The CDR3 DNA sequence: TGTGCCAGCAGCTTTGGGGCGGGAGGGCCCCGGAGGGAGCAGTACTTC. The full variable domain, with the rest looked up from reference TRBV5-6 and TRBJ2-7, is DAGVTQSPTHLIKTRGQQVTLRCSPKSGHDTVSWYQQALGQGPQFIFQYYEEEERQRGNFPDRFSGHQFPNYSSELNVNALLLGDSALYLCASSFGAGGPRREQYFGPGTRLTVT.

V is TRBV19 and J is TRBJ1-2; D is uncertain. Looked up from germline, CDR1 is LNHDA and CDR2 is SQIVND (reference sequence). V lost 3 bases to trimming and J lost 8 bases, with 13 bases between them. The CDR3 spans 13 residues. CDR3 region: CASSIDRNRGYTF. CDR3 DNA sequence: TGTGCCAGTAGTATTGATCGGAACCGAGGCTACACCTTC.

V gene TRBV5-1 combines with J gene TRBJ2-1, with 11 positions matching TRBD2. Looked up from germline, CDR1 is SGHRS and CDR2 is YFSETQ. CDR3 size: 17 residues. Unmatched junction bases numbered 8, after V lost 3 bases and J lost 3 bases. CDR3 loop: CASSSTPGTSGYNEQFF. DNA for the CDR3: TGCGCCAGCAGCTCGACCCCCGGGACTAGCGGCTACAATGAGCAGTTCTTC.

This chain links TRBV21-1 with TRBJ2-7. TRBV21-1 is a known pseudogene. The length of the CDR3 is 15 residues. CDR3 coding DNA: TGTGCCAGCAGCAAAGGCCATCCAGCTTCCTACGAGCAGTACTTC. Residues: CASSKGHPASYEQYF.

As to this clone: The sample carries other DNA sequences with the same CDR3. The chain recombines TRBV9 with TRBJ1-1; D is unclear. The CDR3 is 13 amino acids. The V end was cut by 0 bases, the J end by 1 base, with 4 bases between. CDR1 and CDR2 from the germline V gene are SGDLS and YYNGEE. In DNA, the CDR3 is TGTGCCAGCAGCGTAGGTTGGAACACTGAAGCTTTCTTT. It yields the protein CASSVGWNTEAFF.